This section outlines one T cell receptor beta chain sequence together with its context. These data come from a study of control samples from healthy donors and cancer patients. The method was immunoSEQ multiplex PCR; TCRdb's version includes in-frame clones alone and lacks a portion of them. The data show 100,000 to 150,000 clones, with over 85% seen just once and approximately 4% held by the top ten. Germline trimming cut 1 base from V and 6 bases from J; bases unmatched to any gene: 8. The germline gives CDR1 LGHDT, CDR2 YNNKEL (reference sequence). The CDR3 is made up of 16 amino acids. This receptor was obtained from a man aged 25-40 years in good health. Sequencing input: blood. The chain carries TRBV3-1 (or the pseudogene TRBV3-2) and TRBJ2-3, with 9 positions matching TRBD2. The CDR3 here is CASSQVSLAGGDTQYF. The DNA for the CDR3 is TGTGCCAGCAGCCAAGTCTCACTTGCGGGGGGGGATACGCAGTATTTT.